These 29 T cell receptor beta chains share one sample of origin, sequenced in a study of CD8 T cells in ankylosing spondylitis. TCRdb reprocessed the 5' RACE reads with MiXCR, giving one entry per CDR3 protein. Of 700,000 to 850,000 distinct CDR3 sequences in the sample, about 10% are singletons; the top ten hold approximately 0.46%. Whole-study findings and limits: Apparently characteristic of ankylosing spondylitis blood was a TCR beta motif (eight highly homologous variants).

Their target antigens are unknown. The source material was blood, either unsorted or a sorted T cell fraction (not recorded which). The receptors were sampled from a male donor with ankylosing spondylitis.

V is TRBV12-3 or TRBV12-4 and J is TRBJ2-7; D is ambiguous. V was clipped by 1 base and J by 7 bases, with 14 bases between them. The CDR3 consists of 14 residues. The CDR3 bases are TGTGCCAGCAGTTTAGGCTTGGCGGCGTGGGAGCAGTACTTC. Translating it yields CASSLGLAAWEQYF.

This clonotype was counted a few times. V and J are TRBV20-1 and TRBJ2-3, with a weak D call TRBD2 (6 bases). Germline V gene data show CDR1 as DFQATT and CDR2 as SNEGSKA (reference sequence). The V gene lost 3 bases and the J gene lost 2 bases, with 15 bases spanning the gap. The CDR3 runs 15 residues. The CDR3 loop is CSARGGRPYTDTQYF. The CDR3 region has the DNA TGCAGTGCTAGGGGGGGTCGCCCTTACACAGATACGCAGTATTTT.

This clonotype has a handful of counts. CDR3 bases: TGCGCCAGCAGCCAATCGGACAGGGGACCCTACGAGCAGTACTTC. It encodes CASSQSDRGPYEQYF. This chain uses TRBV4-3 with TRBJ2-7, with 9 positions matching TRBD1. This CDR3 contains 15 residues. V lost 2 bases and J lost 2; bases outside the gene matches: 4. CDR1 is LGHNA and CDR2 is YSLEER in the germline V gene.

This chain connects TRBV11-1 to TRBJ1-1; a possible D gene is TRBD1 (5 bases). V lost 4 bases and J 9 bases, leaving 12 bases between the germline ends. Germline lookup yields CDR1 SGHAT and CDR2 FQDESV (reference sequence). The CDR3 is 12 residues long. CDR3 coding DNA: TGTGCCAGCAGCTCTGGGGGGACCCAAGCTTTCTTT. It specifies CASSSGGTQAFF.

J is TRBJ2-1 and V is TRBV7-9, with TRBD2 identical over 9 bases. Per the germline V gene, CDR1 is SEHNR and CDR2 is FQNEAQ (reference sequence). The CDR3 has 17 amino acids. V lost 0 bases to trimming and J lost 6 bases; unmatched junction nucleotides: 9. The CDR3 loop reads CASSLASGGREVNEQFF. CDR3 bases: TGTGCCAGCAGCTTAGCGTCCGGCGGGAGGGAGGTCAATGAGCAGTTCTTC.

This clonotype was seen only a few times. V is TRBV4-2 and J is TRBJ1-5; D perhaps matches TRBD1 (5 bases). The CDR3 is made up of 13 amino acids. Trimming stripped 0 bases from V and 6 bases from J, with 6 bases between. Germline V gives CDR1 LGHNA, CDR2 YNFKEQ. The CDR3 loop is CASSQDRVQPQHF. In DNA, the CDR3 is TGTGCCAGCAGCCAAGACAGGGTTCAGCCCCAGCATTTT.

The table lists this clonotype with many counts. This chain uses TRBV29-1 with TRBJ2-4; D perhaps matches TRBD2 (5 bases). This CDR3 is built from 14 residues. Germline V gives CDR1 SQVTM, CDR2 ANQGSEA. With 6 bases removed from V and 2 bases from J, the gap between germline ends came to 14 bases. CDR3 sequence reads: CSVDLPGTKNIQYF. The CDR3 nucleotides are TGCAGCGTCGACCTCCCCGGGACCAAAAACATTCAGTACTTC.

This clonotype has a handful of counts. The J gene is TRBJ2-7, the V gene TRBV5-1, with D possibly matching TRBD1 (6 bases). Trimming shortened V by 0 bases and J by 3 bases, and 16 bases separated the two germline ends. Per germline, CDR1 SGHRS and CDR2 YFSETQ. The CDR3 spans 16 residues. CDR3 DNA: TGCGCCAGCAGCTTGGATCCAGGGGCCTACGACTACGAGCAGTACTTC. It is translated as CASSLDPGAYDYEQYF.

This clonotype was counted only a few times. The chain uses TRBV29-1 and TRBJ2-3; D is possibly TRBD2 (5 bases). CDR1 is SQVTM and CDR2 is ANQGSEA in the germline V gene. The V end was cut by 1 base, the J end by 1 base, with 9 bases between. The CDR3 loop spans 14 amino acids. CDR3 sequence (DNA): TGCAGCGTTGAAGGGAAGGGAGGCACAGATACGCAGTATTTT. Encoded protein: CSVEGKGGTDTQYF.

This rearrangement joins TRBV5-1 to TRBJ2-6; TRBD1 aligns across 10 bases. V lost 4 bases, J lost 7 bases, and 8 bases stayed unmatched. Germline CDR1 reads SGHRS; CDR2 reads YFSETQ. CDR3 length: 16 residues. The DNA for the CDR3 is TGCGCCAGCAGCCCGGACAGGGGGTATAGTGCCAACGTCCTGACTTTC. It specifies CASSPDRGYSANVLTF.

The genes are TRBV7-2 and TRBJ1-1; tentative D call: TRBD1 (6 bases). Germline V gives CDR1 SGHTA, CDR2 FQGNSA. The CDR3 consists of 15 residues. Trimming shortened V by 5 bases and J by 4 bases, and 17 bases separated the two germline ends. CDR3 nucleotides: TGTGCCAGCAGCAACAGACAGGTCTCGGGCACTGAAGCTTTCTTT. This sequence encodes CASSNRQVSGTEAFF.

The chain uses TRBV7-2 and TRBJ2-3; weak D call: TRBD1 (6 bases). The CDR3 extends over 15 amino acids. V lost 2 bases, J lost 1 base, and 10 bases lay in between. Germline assignment: CDR1 SGHTA and CDR2 FQGNSA. The CDR3 region has the DNA TGTGCCAGCAGCTTACACAGGGTGGGCACAGATACGCAGTATTTT. This sequence encodes CASSLHRVGTDTQYF.

The chain recombines TRBV29-1 with TRBJ2-7; D possibly corresponds to TRBD2 (6 bases). This CDR3 region has 16 residues. Per the germline V gene, CDR1 is SQVTM and CDR2 is ANQGSEA. V lost 4 bases to trimming and J lost 0 bases, with 19 bases between them. In nucleotides, the CDR3 is TGCAGCGTTGGGGGAGGTCCGCTTGGATACTCCTACGAGCAGTACTTC. It yields the protein CSVGGGPLGYSYEQYF.

This clonotype showed up just a few times. The V gene is TRBV7-3, the J gene TRBJ2-1, with 10 bases aligning to TRBD1. There are 15 residues in the CDR3. CDR1 and CDR2 from the germline V gene are SGHTA and FQGTGA. J gave up 7 bases and V 3 bases, and 6 bases lay outside the gene matches. The CDR3 spells CASSFDRDRGNEQFF. The CDR3 DNA is TGTGCCAGCAGCTTTGACCGGGACAGGGGTAATGAGCAGTTCTTC.

Many counts were recorded for this clonotype. The rearrangement uses TRBV4-2 and TRBJ2-7; 8 bases line up with TRBD1. With 4 bases clipped from V and 2 bases from J, the junction kept 7 bases outside the gene matches. From germline, CDR1 is LGHNA and CDR2 YNFKEQ. The CDR3 totals 15 residues. As DNA, the CDR3 is TGTGCCAGCAGCCTTGGGACAGGTCCTACCTACGAGCAGTACTTC. Its protein is CASSLGTGPTYEQYF.

The chain couples TRBV10-3 to TRBJ1-4, with D hard to call. The CDR3 totals 14 residues. The germline V and J ends were trimmed by 0 bases and 7 bases, with 9 bases remaining between them. CDR1 is ENHRY, CDR2 SYGVKD, per germline. The DNA for the CDR3 is TGTGCCATCAGTGAGTCGGGAGTGGGTGAAAAACTGTTTTTT. Protein: CAISESGVGEKLFF.

The chain uses TRBV7-2 and TRBJ1-6; D remains ambiguous. Per germline, CDR1 SGHTA and CDR2 FQGNSA. The CDR3 extends over 14 amino acids. With 6 bases removed from V and 8 bases from J, the gap between germline ends came to 14 bases. The CDR3, as DNA: TGTGCCAGCAGGCCCGTTATGATGGATTCACCCCTCCACTTT. It translates to CASRPVMMDSPLHF. Full variable domain (rest looked up from reference TRBV7-2 and TRBJ1-6): GAGVSQSPSNKVTEKGKDVELRCDPISGHTALYWYRQSLGQGLEFLIYFQGNSAPDKSGLPSDRFSAERTGGSVSTLTIQRTQQEDSAVYLCASRPVMMDSPLHFGNGTRLTVT.

The V and J genes are TRBV3-1 and TRBJ1-1; D call uncertain. Trimming pared 0 bases from V and 4 bases from J, leaving 12 bases between. The CDR3 has 15 amino acids. From germline, CDR1 is LGHDT and CDR2 YNNKEL (reference sequence). CDR3: CASSQDRKGITEAFF. The CDR3 nucleotides read TGTGCCAGCAGCCAAGATCGTAAGGGAATCACTGAAGCTTTCTTT.

This clonotype was observed a handful of times. V usage is TRBV7-8 and J usage is TRBJ1-1; 7 positions agree with TRBD1. The ends lost 5 bases at V and 0 bases at J; junction bases unmatched: 12. The CDR3 is 17 amino acids. Germline CDR1 is SGHVS and CDR2 is FQNEAQ. CDR3 sequence (DNA): TGTGCCAGCAGCCGCCGCCGGGACAGCCCTATGAACACTGAAGCTTTCTTT. Translating gives CASSRRRDSPMNTEAFF.

The sample holds a few counts of this clonotype. This chain uses TRBV20-1 with TRBJ2-3; tentatively, D is TRBD2 (6 bases). V lost 3 bases to trimming and J lost 0 bases, with 19 bases between them. CDR1 and CDR2 (germline): DFQATT, SNEGSKA (reference sequence). There are 17 residues in the CDR3. The DNA for the CDR3 is TGCAGTGCTAGTTGGGCCGGTGGTGGGGGGAGCACAGATACGCAGTATTTT. The encoded protein is CSASWAGGGGSTDTQYF.

The chain couples TRBV20-1 to TRBJ1-5, with D possibly being TRBD1 (5 bases). Trimming pared 0 bases from V and 11 bases from J, leaving 14 bases between. Germline CDR1 reads DFQATT; CDR2 reads SNEGSKA (reference sequence). The CDR3 has 13 amino acids. The CDR3 sequence: CSARDSPGMSQHF. As DNA, the CDR3 is TGCAGTGCTAGAGATTCCCCAGGGATGTCCCAGCATTTT.

This clonotype showed up just a few times. At one of its ends the junction is not consistent with the germline gene, which may arise from a read error. The chain is built from TRBV12-3 or TRBV12-4 and TRBJ2-3; 7 bases line up with TRBD1. The CDR3 sequence is 13 residues long. CDR3 sequence reads: CASRATGTDTQFF. CDR3 nucleotides: TGTGCCAGCAGAGCGACCGGGACAGATACGCAGTTTTTT.

This clonotype occurred a few times. The chain couples TRBV11-3 to TRBJ1-1; no clear D gene. Germline CDR1 is SGHNT and CDR2 is YENEEA. With 6 bases removed from V and 5 bases from J, the gap between germline ends came to 16 bases. The CDR3 covers 14 residues. The CDR3 spells CASSLRDTGTEAFF. The CDR3 DNA sequence: TGTGCCAGCAGTCTTAGAGACACGGGGACTGAAGCTTTCTTT.

This chain links TRBV4-2 with TRBJ2-2; no clear D. From germline, CDR1 is LGHNA and CDR2 YNFKEQ. Trimming removed 3 bases from V and 6 bases from J, with 5 bases in between. The CDR3 is made up of 12 amino acids. The CDR3 region has the DNA TGTGCCAGCAGCCAGAAGGCCGGGGAGCTGTTTTTT. It codes for CASSQKAGELFF.

This clonotype was observed a few times. CDR3 region: CASRISGSLYEQYF. The CDR3 DNA follows: TGTGCCAGCAGGATTAGCGGGAGCTTATACGAGCAGTACTTC. The gene calls are TRBV2 and TRBJ2-7, with TRBD2 identical over 9 bases. Germline values: CDR1 SNHLY, CDR2 FYNNEI. CDR3 length: 14 residues. With V trimmed by 6 bases and J by 4 bases, 7 bases remained unmatched.

The CDR3 bases are TGTGCCAGCAGTCCATGGGGGGAGTACGACACTGAAGCTTTCTTT. Translation gives CASSPWGEYDTEAFF. V usage is TRBV6-1 and J usage is TRBJ1-1; D might be TRBD1 (5 bases). This CDR3 contains 15 residues. V was cut by 5 bases and J by 3 bases, with 16 bases left in between. The germline gives CDR1 MNHNS, CDR2 SASEGT.

This clonotype occurred a few times. The CDR3 protein is CSAGRTPTTHEQYF. The DNA for the CDR3 is TGCAGCGCCGGCCGGACCCCGACCACCCACGAGCAGTACTTC. V is TRBV29-1 and J is TRBJ2-7; D unresolved. V shed 7 bases and J shed 5 bases, with 21 bases lying between them. CDR3 length: 14 residues. Looked up from germline, CDR1 is SQVTM and CDR2 is ANQGSEA.

The chain carries TRBV10-3 and TRBJ2-2, with D possibly TRBD2 on 6 matching bases. V lost 5 bases and J lost 4, with 11 bases in between. Germline assignment: CDR1 ENHRY and CDR2 SYGVKD. The CDR3 spans 14 residues. The CDR3 loop is CAISQQGGTGELFF. The CDR3 nucleotides are TGTGCCATCAGTCAGCAGGGAGGCACCGGGGAGCTGTTTTTT.

This clonotype was counted only a few times. The chain uses TRBV20-1 and TRBJ2-3; 10 bases map to TRBD1. The V segment lost 7 bases and the J segment 2 bases; nucleotides outside the gene matches: 12. Germline V gives CDR1 DFQATT, CDR2 SNEGSKA (reference sequence). The CDR3 is 16 amino acids. The CDR3, as DNA: TGCAGTGGAGGGATACCGGGACAGGGGTTCACAGATACGCAGTATTTT. Protein product: CSGGIPGQGFTDTQYF.